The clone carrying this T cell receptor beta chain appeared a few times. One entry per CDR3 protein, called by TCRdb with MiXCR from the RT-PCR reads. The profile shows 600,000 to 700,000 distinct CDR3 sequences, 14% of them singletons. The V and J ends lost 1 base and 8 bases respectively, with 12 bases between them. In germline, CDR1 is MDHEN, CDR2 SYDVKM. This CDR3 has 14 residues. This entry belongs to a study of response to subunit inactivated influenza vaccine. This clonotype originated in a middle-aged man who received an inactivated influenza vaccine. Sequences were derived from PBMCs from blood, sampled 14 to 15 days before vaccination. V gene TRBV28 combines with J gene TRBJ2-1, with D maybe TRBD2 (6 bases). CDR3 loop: CASSLYPSAHEQFF. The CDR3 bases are TGTGCCAGCAGTTTATATCCTAGCGCCCATGAGCAGTTCTTC.